A selection of T cell receptor beta chains follows, all from one sample in a study of Graves' ophthalmopathy and Graves' hyperthyroidism. One entry per CDR3 protein, called by TCRdb with MiXCR from the multiplex PCR reads. Of 170,000 or so distinct CDR3 sequences detected, 37% appear once; the ten largest clones hold roughly 5.2%. Sequencing was performed on peripheral blood. The receptors stem from a woman aged 40 to 50 with Graves' ophthalmopathy. The CDR3 runs from the conserved cysteine through the conserved F or W. The D gene is left open where the match is weak. The listing skips clone size in some rows; elsewhere it reads once, few, many or a size class.

>12|TRBJ2-7|TRBV20-1|many|.
CSADTQGREQYF
TGCAGTGCTGACACGCAGGGACGCGAGCAGTACTTC
>13|TRBJ2-5|TRBV7-9|many|TRBD2
CASTASGQETQYF
TGTGCCAGCACCGCTAGCGGCCAAGAGACCCAGTACTTC
>14|TRBJ1-1|TRBV9|many|.
CASSVDEGNTEAFF
TGTGCCAGCAGCGTAGACGAGGGGAACACTGAAGCTTTCTTT
>14|TRBJ2-7|TRBV20-1|many|TRBD1
CSAKAHGQGSEQYF
TGCAGTGCAAAGGCCCACGGACAGGGCTCCGAGCAGTACTTC
>13|TRBJ2-7|TRBV10-3|many|TRBD1
CAARGQDPYEQYF
TGTGCCGCGCGGGGACAGGACCCCTACGAGCAGTACTTC
>12|TRBJ2-2|TRBV2|many|.
CASRSDSRELFF
TGTGCCAGCAGATCCGACTCCAGGGAGCTGTTTTTT
>15|TRBJ1-1|TRBV12-3/TRBV12-4|.|.
CASRPQQGTNTEAFF
TGTGCCAGCAGACCCCAACAGGGAACGAACACTGAAGCTTTCTTT
>12|TRBJ2-5|TRBV20-1|.|.
CSASRLGETQYF
TGCAGTGCTAGTAGGCTAGGGGAGACCCAGTACTTC
>14|TRBJ2-7|TRBV12-3/TRBV12-4|many|.
CASSFLAVSYEQYF
TGTGCCAGCAGTTTCTTAGCGGTTTCCTACGAGCAGTACTTC
>14|TRBJ1-5|TRBV28|.|.
CASSIRVSNQPQHF
TGTGCCAGCAGTATTAGGGTTAGCAATCAGCCCCAGCATTTT
>13|TRBJ2-5|TRBV19|many|.
CASSIVAGETQYF
TGTGCCAGTAGTATAGTCGCAGGGGAGACCCAGTACTTC
>13|TRBJ2-7|TRBV10-3|once|.
CAIRAAPTYEQYF
TGTGCCATCAGAGCGGCGCCGACCTACGAGCAGTACTTC
>13|TRBJ1-2|TRBV20-1|.|.
CSARDSTNYGYTF
TGCAGTGCTAGAGATTCGACTAACTATGGCTACACCTTC
>16|TRBJ1-1|TRBV28|.|TRBD1
CASRYHRGGMNTEAFF
TGTGCCAGCAGGTACCACAGGGGAGGAATGAACACTGAAGCTTTCTTT
>15|TRBJ2-7|TRBV11-2|many|.
CASSLSGGPSYEQYF
TGTGCCAGCAGCTTATCTGGGGGGCCCTCCTACGAGCAGTACTTC
>15|TRBJ2-7|TRBV6-1|few|.
CASRPWGDSSYEQYF
TGTGCCAGCAGACCCTGGGGGGATAGCTCCTACGAGCAGTACTTC
>16|TRBJ2-2|TRBV6-1|.|TRBD2
CASTERRLAGSGELFF
TGTGCCAGCACCGAGAGAAGACTAGCGGGATCCGGGGAGCTGTTTTTT
>17|TRBJ1-1|TRBV20-1|.|.
CSARDMARQVLNTEAFF
TGCAGTGCTAGAGACATGGCTCGACAGGTACTGAACACTGAAGCTTTCTTT
>15|TRBJ1-5|TRBV5-6|many|TRBD1
CASSLAQGALQPQHF
TGTGCCAGCAGCTTGGCCCAGGGGGCCCTTCAGCCCCAGCATTTT
>13|TRBJ2-5|TRBV12-3/TRBV12-4|.|.
CASSTRTKETQYF
TGTGCCAGCAGTACCCGGACGAAAGAGACCCAGTACTTC
>12|TRBJ2-7|TRBV28|.|.
CATTTATYEQYF
TGTGCCACCACGACGGCTACCTACGAGCAGTACTTC
>14|TRBJ2-5|TRBV12-3/TRBV12-4|.|TRBD2
CASTLTSGTKTQYF
TGTGCCAGCACCTTGACTAGCGGGACGAAGACCCAGTACTTC